This TCR beta chain came from a study of CD8 T cells in ankylosing spondylitis. Study results and limitations: Previously reported in reactive arthritis synovial fluid and blood were some of the motif variants. Clones that were linked to disease were CD8+ and were relatively rare in peripheral blood. Disease-linked clones reportedly showed significant enrichment in matched ankylosing spondylitis synovial fluid. The study identified a TCR beta motif of roughly eight highly homologous variants that appeared characteristic of ankylosing spondylitis blood.

This clonotype was observed many times. Antigen: not known. Each CDR3 protein gets one entry after TCRdb re-called the 5' RACE reads with MiXCR. The sample contains some 250,000 distinct CDR3 sequences, about 24% of which appear only once. The CDR3 consists of 13 residues. Germline V CDR1 and CDR2: SGHRS, YFSETQ. V was pared by 4 bases and J by 5 bases, with 10 bases between. The specimen was blood, either unsorted or a sorted T cell fraction (not recorded which). The chain combines TRBV5-1 with TRBJ2-4, with D possibly TRBD1 on 6 matching bases. The origin of this receptor is a male donor with ankylosing spondylitis or in good health (not recorded which). The CDR3 DNA is TGCGCCAGCAGCCCCAGGGGCGAAAACATTCAGTACTTC. Its translation: CASSPRGENIQYF.